The sequence of this T cell receptor (beta chain) was determined in a study of control samples from healthy donors and cancer patients. This clone occurred once. Trimming cost V 0 bases and J 1 base; bases outside gene matches: 6. The CDR3 loop spans 16 amino acids. Germline CDR1 and CDR2: SGDLS and YYNGEE. Produced via immunoSEQ multiplex PCR; TCRdb's table is partial and in-frame only. The repertoire has about 180,000 clones, 90% of them found once; the top ten carry more than 1.3%. The chain recombines TRBV9 with TRBJ1-1; 7 bases are a match to TRBD1. The sample taken for sequencing was blood. This receptor was obtained from a woman in her forties or fifties in good health. CDR3 loop: CASSVGGGGSNTEAFF. As DNA, the CDR3 is TGTGCCAGCAGCGTAGGAGGAGGGGGCTCGAACACTGAAGCTTTCTTT.